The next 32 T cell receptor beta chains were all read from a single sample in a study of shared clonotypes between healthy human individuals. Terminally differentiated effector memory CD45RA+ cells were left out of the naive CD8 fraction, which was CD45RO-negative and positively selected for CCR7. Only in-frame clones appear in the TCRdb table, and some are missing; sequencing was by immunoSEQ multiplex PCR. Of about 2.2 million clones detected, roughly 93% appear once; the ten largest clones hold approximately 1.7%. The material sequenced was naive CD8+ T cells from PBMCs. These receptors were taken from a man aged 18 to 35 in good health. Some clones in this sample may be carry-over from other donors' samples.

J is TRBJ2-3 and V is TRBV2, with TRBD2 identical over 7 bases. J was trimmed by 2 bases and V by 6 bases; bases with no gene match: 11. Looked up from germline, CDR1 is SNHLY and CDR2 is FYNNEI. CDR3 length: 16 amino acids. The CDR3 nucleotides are TGTGCCAGCAGCCCCTTTAGCGGGTTCAACACAGATACGCAGTATTTT. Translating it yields CASSPFSGFNTDTQYF.

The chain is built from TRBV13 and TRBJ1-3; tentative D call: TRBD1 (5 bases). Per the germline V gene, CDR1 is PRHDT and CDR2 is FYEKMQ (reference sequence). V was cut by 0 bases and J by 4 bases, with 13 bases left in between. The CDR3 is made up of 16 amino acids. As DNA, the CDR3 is TGTGCCAGCAGCTTAGGCCGAGGGGCTGGGGGAAACACCATATATTTT. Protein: CASSLGRGAGGNTIYF.

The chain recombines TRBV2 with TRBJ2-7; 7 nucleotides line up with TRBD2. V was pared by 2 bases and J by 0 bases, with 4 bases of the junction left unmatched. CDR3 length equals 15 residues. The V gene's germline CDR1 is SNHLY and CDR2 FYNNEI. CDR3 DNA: TGTGCCAGCAGTGAAATGGGGGGGAGCTCCTACGAGCAGTACTTC. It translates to CASSEMGGSSYEQYF.

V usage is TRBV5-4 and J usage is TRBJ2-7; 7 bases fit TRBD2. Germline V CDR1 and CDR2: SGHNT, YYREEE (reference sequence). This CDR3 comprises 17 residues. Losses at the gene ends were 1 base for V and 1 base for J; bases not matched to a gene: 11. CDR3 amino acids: CASSLLAEPPGSYEQYF. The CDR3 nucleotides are TGTGCCAGCAGCTTGCTAGCGGAGCCACCTGGATCCTACGAGCAGTACTTC.

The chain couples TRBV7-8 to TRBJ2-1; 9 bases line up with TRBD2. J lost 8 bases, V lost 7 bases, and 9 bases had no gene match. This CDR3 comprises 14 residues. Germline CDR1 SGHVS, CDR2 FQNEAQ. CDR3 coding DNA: TGTGCCAGCAACGCCCAAGCGGGAGGCGATGAGCAGTTCTTC. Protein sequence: CASNAQAGGDEQFF.

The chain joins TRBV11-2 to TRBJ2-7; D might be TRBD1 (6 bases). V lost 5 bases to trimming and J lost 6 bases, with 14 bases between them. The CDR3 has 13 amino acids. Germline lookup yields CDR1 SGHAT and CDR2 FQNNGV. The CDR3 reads CASSQGGLGEQYF. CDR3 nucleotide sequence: TGTGCCAGCAGCCAAGGGGGATTGGGCGAGCAGTACTTC. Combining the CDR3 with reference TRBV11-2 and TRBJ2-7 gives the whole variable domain EAGVAQSPRYKIIEKRQSVAFWCNPISGHATLYWYQQILGQGPKLLIQFQNNGVVDDSQLPKDRFSAERLKGVDSTLKIQPAKLEDSAVYLCASSQGGLGEQYFGPGTRLTVT.

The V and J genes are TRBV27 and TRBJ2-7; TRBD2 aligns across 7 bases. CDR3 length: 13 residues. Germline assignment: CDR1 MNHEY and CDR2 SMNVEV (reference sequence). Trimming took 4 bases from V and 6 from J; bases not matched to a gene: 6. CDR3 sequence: CASSSRSGAEQYF. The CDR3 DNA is TGTGCCAGCAGTTCTAGGAGCGGGGCCGAGCAGTACTTC.

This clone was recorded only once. The CDR3 spells CSVGGLAGVVANEQFF. DNA of the CDR3: TGCAGCGTTGGGGGACTAGCGGGAGTTGTTGCAAATGAGCAGTTCTTC. This chain uses TRBV29-1 with TRBJ2-1, with 14 nucleotides matching TRBD2. The CDR3 has 16 amino acids. The trim removed 4 bases at V and 7 bases at J, leaving 9 bases unmatched. Germline V gives CDR1 SQVTM, CDR2 ANQGSEA.

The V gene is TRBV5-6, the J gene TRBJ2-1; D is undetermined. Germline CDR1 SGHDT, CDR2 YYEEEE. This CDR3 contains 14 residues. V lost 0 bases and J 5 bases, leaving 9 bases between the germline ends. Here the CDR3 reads CASSLVAQDNEQFF. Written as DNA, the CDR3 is TGTGCCAGCAGCTTGGTCGCGCAGGACAATGAGCAGTTCTTC.

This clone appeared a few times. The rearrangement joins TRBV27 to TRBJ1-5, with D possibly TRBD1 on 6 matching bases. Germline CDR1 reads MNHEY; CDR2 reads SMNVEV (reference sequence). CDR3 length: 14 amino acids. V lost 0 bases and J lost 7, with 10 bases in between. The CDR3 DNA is TGTGCCAGCAGTTTATCTTGGGGGCCGCAGCCCCAGCATTTT. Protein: CASSLSWGPQPQHF.

This chain's CDR3 is CASSIQDSWNTEAFF. CDR3 sequence (DNA): TGTGCCAGTAGTATCCAGGACAGTTGGAACACTGAAGCTTTCTTT. V usage is TRBV19 and J usage is TRBJ1-1; a possible D gene is TRBD1 (6 bases). Germline V gene data show CDR1 as LNHDA and CDR2 as SQIVND (reference sequence). The CDR3 length is 15 residues. V dropped 3 bases and J dropped 1 base, with 12 bases sitting between them. Combining the CDR3 with reference TRBV19 and TRBJ1-1 gives the whole variable domain DGGITQSPKYLFRKEGQNVTLSCEQNLNHDAMYWYRQDPGQGLRLIYYSQIVNDFQKGDIAEGYSVSREKKESFPLTVTSAQKNPTAFYLCASSIQDSWNTEAFFGQGTRLTVV.

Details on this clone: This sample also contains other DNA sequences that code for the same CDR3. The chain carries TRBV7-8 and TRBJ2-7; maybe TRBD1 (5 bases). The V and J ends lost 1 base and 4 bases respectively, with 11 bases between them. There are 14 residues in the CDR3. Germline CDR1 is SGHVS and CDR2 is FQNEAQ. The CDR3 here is CASSLGGRVYEQYF. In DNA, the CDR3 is TGTGCCAGCAGCTTAGGCGGCAGGGTATACGAGCAGTACTTC. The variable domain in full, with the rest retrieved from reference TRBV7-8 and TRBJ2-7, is GAGVSQSPRYKVAKRGQDVALRCDPISGHVSLFWYQQALGQGPEFLTYFQNEAQLDKSGLPSDRFFAERPEGSVSTLKIQRTQQEDSAVYLCASSLGGRVYEQYFGPGTRLTVT.

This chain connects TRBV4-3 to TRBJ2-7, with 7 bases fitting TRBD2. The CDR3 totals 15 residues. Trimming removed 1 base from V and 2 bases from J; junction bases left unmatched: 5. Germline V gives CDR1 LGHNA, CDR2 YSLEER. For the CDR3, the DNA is TGCGCCAGCAGCCAAGCTGACGGGGGGACCTACGAGCAGTACTTC. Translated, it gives CASSQADGGTYEQYF.

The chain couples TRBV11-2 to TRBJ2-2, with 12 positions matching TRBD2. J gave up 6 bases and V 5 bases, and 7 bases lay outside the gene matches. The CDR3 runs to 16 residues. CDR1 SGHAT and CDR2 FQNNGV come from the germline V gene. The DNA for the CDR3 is TGTGCCAGCAGCACACGACTAGCGGGAGCCTCCGGGGAGCTGTTTTTT. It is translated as CASSTRLAGASGELFF.

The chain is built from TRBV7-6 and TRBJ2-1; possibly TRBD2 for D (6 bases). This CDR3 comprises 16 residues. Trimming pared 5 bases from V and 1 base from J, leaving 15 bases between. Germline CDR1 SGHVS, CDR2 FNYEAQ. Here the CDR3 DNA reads TGTGCCAGCAGCCCCAGGGCCGCGGGATCCTACAATGAGCAGTTCTTC. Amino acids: CASSPRAAGSYNEQFF.

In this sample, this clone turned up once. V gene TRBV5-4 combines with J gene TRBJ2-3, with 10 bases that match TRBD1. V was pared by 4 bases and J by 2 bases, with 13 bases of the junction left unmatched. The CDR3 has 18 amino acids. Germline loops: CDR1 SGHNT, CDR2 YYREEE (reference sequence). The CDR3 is CASSIVPGQGLVTDTQYF. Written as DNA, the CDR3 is TGTGCCAGCAGCATCGTCCCGGGACAGGGGTTGGTCACAGATACGCAGTATTTT.

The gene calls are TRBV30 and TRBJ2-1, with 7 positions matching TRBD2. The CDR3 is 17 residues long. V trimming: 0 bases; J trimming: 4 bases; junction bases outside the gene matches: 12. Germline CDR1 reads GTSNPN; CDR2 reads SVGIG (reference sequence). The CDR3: CAWSVLLGWEGYNEQFF. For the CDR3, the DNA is TGTGCCTGGAGTGTACTGTTGGGGTGGGAGGGGTACAATGAGCAGTTCTTC.

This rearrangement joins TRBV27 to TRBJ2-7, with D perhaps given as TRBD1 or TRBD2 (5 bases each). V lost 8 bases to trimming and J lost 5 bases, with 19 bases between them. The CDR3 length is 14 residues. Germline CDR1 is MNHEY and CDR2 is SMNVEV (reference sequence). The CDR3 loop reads CASGLGRGFDEQYF. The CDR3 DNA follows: TGTGCCAGCGGATTAGGACGGGGCTTTGACGAGCAGTACTTC.

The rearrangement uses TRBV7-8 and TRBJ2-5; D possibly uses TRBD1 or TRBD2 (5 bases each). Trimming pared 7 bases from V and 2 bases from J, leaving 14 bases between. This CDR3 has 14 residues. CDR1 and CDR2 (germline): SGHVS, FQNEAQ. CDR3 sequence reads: CASTLRGAQETQYF. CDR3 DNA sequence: TGTGCCAGCACTTTGAGGGGCGCACAAGAGACCCAGTACTTC.

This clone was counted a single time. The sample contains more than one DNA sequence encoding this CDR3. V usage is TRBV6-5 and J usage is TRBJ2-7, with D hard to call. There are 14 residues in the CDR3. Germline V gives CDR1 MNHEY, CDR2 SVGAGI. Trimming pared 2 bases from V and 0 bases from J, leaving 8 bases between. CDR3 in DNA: TGTGCCAGCAGTTACGCCCGCAACTCCTACGAGCAGTACTTC. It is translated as CASSYARNSYEQYF.

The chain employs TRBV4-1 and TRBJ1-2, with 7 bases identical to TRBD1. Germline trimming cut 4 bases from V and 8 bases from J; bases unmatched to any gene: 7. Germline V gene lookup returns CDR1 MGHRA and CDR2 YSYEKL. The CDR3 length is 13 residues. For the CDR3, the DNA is TGCGCCAGCAGCCCGGAGGGGGCCTGGGGCTACACCTTC. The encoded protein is CASSPEGAWGYTF.

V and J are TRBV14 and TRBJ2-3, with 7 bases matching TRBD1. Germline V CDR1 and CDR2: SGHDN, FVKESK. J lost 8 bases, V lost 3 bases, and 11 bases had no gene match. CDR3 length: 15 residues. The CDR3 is CASSQGPRGYGTQYF. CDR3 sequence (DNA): TGTGCCAGCAGCCAGGGGCCCAGGGGGTATGGTACGCAGTATTTT.

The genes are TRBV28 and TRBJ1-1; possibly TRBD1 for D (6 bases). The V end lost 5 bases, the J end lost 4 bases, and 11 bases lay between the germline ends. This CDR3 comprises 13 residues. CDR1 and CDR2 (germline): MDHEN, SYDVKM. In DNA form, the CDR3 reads TGTGCCAGCAGTAGCGACAGGACCACTGAAGCTTTCTTT. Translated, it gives CASSSDRTTEAFF.

Written as DNA, the CDR3 is TGTGCCAGCAGTCGTGACCGGGGGGCCAACGTCCTGACTTTC. Amino acid sequence: CASSRDRGANVLTF. V is TRBV2 and J is TRBJ2-6; D gene uncertain. The ends were cut back, 5 bases at V and 4 bases at J, with 9 bases in the middle. The CDR3 runs 14 residues. Looked up from germline, CDR1 is SNHLY and CDR2 is FYNNEI. The full variable domain, with the rest looked up from reference TRBV2 and TRBJ2-6, is EPEVTQTPSHQVTQMGQEVILRCVPISNHLYFYWYRQILGQKVEFLVSFYNNEISEKSEIFDDQFSVERPDGSNFTLKIRSTKLEDSAMYFCASSRDRGANVLTFGAGSRLTVL.

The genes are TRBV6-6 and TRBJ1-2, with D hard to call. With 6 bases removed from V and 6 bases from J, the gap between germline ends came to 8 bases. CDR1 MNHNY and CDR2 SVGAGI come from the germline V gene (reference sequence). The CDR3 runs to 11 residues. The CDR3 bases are TGTGCCAGCAGCGTGCCAGATGGCTACACCTTC. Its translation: CASSVPDGYTF.

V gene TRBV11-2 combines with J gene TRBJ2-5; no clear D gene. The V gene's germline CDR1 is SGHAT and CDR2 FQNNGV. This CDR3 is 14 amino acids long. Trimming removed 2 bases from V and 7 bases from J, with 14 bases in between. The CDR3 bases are TGTGCCAGCAGCTTACCGACCGGACCTGGGACCCAGTACTTC. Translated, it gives CASSLPTGPGTQYF.

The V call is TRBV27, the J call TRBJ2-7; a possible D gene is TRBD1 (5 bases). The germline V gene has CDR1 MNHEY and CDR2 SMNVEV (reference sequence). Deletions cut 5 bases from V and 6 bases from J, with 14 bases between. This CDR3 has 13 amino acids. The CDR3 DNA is TGTGCCAGCAGTCCCTCAGGGTTGCTCGAGCAGTACTTC. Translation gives CASSPSGLLEQYF.

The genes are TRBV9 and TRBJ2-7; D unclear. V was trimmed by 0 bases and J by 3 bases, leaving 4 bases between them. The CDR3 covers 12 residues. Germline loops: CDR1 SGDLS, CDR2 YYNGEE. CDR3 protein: CASSVEGYEQYF. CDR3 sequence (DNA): TGTGCCAGCAGCGTAGAGGGCTACGAGCAGTACTTC.

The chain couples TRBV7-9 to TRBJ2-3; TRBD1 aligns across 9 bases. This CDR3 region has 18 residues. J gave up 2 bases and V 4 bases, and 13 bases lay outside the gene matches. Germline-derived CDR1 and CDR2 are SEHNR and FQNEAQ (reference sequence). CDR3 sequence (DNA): TGTGCCAGCAGCTCCTCGGACAGGGGAGGTCCACACACAGATACGCAGTATTTT. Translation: CASSSSDRGGPHTDTQYF.

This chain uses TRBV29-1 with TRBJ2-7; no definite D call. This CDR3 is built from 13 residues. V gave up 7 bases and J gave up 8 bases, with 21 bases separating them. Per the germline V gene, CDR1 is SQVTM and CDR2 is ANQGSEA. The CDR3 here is CSAVVASYSQQYF. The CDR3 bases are TGCAGCGCTGTTGTCGCTTCCTACTCCCAGCAGTACTTC.

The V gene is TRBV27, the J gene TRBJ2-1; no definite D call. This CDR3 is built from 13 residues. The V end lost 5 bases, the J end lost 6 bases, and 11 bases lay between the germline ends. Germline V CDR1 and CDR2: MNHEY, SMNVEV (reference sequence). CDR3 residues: CASSGSFANEQFF. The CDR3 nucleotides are TGTGCCAGCAGTGGGTCGTTTGCCAATGAGCAGTTCTTC.

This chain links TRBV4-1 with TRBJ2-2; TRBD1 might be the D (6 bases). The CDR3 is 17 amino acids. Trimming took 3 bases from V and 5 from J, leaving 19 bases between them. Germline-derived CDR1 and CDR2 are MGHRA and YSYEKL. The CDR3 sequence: CASSHRTATYGTGELFF. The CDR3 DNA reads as TGCGCCAGCAGCCACAGGACAGCCACCTATGGGACCGGGGAGCTGTTTTTT.